A selection of T cell receptor beta chains follows, all from one sample in a study of shared clonotypes between healthy human individuals. TCRdb keeps only in-frame clones here, not all; method: immunoSEQ multiplex PCR. Among roughly 640,000 clones, roughly 97% were seen once, and the ten largest hold 0.057%. The sample consisted of naive CD4+ T cells sorted from blood. Receptors originate from a woman younger than 45 in good health. Each CDR3 is given with its conserved first and last residue. The order of the fields is V gene, clone size, D gene, J gene, CDR3 DNA, CDR3 protein. D genes are given only for firm matches. Only some rows state a clone size, as once, few, many or a class for expanded clones.

V: TRBV30; size: .; D: TRBD1; J: TRBJ1-1; DNA: TGTGCCTGGAACGGACAGGGTTACACTGAAGCTTTCTTT; CDR3: CAWNGQGYTEAFF
V: TRBV6-1; size: .; D: TRBD1; J: TRBJ1-2; DNA: TGTGCCAGCACCCCGGAGGCACAGGGGAGGTACGGCTACACCTTC; CDR3: CASTPEAQGRYGYTF
V: TRBV5-8; size: .; D: TRBD1; J: TRBJ1-5; DNA: TGTGCCAGCAGCCAAGTTGGGACAGACCATCAGCCCCAGCATTTT; CDR3: CASSQVGTDHQPQHF
V: TRBV7-9; size: .; D: TRBD1; J: TRBJ2-3; DNA: TGTGCCAGCAGCCTGACAGGGGTTGGAACAGATACGCAGTATTTT; CDR3: CASSLTGVGTDTQYF
V: TRBV25-1; size: once; D: .; J: TRBJ2-7; DNA: TGTGCCACCAGCGTACTAGAAAAGGGGGAGCAGTACTTC; CDR3: CATSVLEKGEQYF
V: TRBV30; size: .; D: TRBD2; J: TRBJ2-2; DNA: TGTGCCTGGAGTGTTTCTAGCGGGAGCACCGGGGAGCTGTTTTTT; CDR3: CAWSVSSGSTGELFF
V: TRBV28; size: .; D: .; J: TRBJ1-4; DNA: TGTGCCAGCAGTTCCCCGGTGGCAACTAATGAAAAACTGTTTTTT; CDR3: CASSSPVATNEKLFF
V: TRBV20-1; size: .; D: .; J: TRBJ1-2; DNA: TGCAGTGTGGGGGGTGCAGCTGGCTACACCTTC; CDR3: CSVGGAAGYTF
V: TRBV11-2; size: .; D: .; J: TRBJ2-7; DNA: TGTGCCAGCAGCTTAGTTGGCGGATCCTACGAGCAGTACTTC; CDR3: CASSLVGGSYEQYF
V: TRBV4-1; size: .; D: TRBD2; J: TRBJ2-3; DNA: TGCGCCAGCAGCCAGGCCGGGACTAGCGCCGATACGCAGTATTTT; CDR3: CASSQAGTSADTQYF
V: TRBV23-1; size: .; D: .; J: TRBJ2-5; DNA: TGCGCCAACCAGGGTAGGGATGAGACCCAGTACTTC; CDR3: CANQGRDETQYF
V: TRBV28; size: .; D: .; J: TRBJ1-5; DNA: TGTGCCAGCACCCCAACAATGCGAGAATATAGCAATCAGCCCCAGCATTTT; CDR3: CASTPTMREYSNQPQHF
V: TRBV28; size: .; D: .; J: TRBJ1-1; DNA: TGTGCCAGCAGTTCTGCCCCGGGACACACTGAAGCTTTCTTT; CDR3: CASSSAPGHTEAFF
V: TRBV28; size: .; D: .; J: TRBJ1-1; DNA: TGTGCCATAGGGAACACTGAAGCTTTCTTT; CDR3: CAIGNTEAFF
V: TRBV5-1; size: .; D: .; J: TRBJ2-4; DNA: TGCGCCAGCAGCTCCACCGATACGCCGACAACAAGAGGGCTAAAACAGTACTTC; CDR3: CASSSTDTPTTRGLKQYF
V: TRBV9; size: .; D: .; J: TRBJ2-5; DNA: TGTGCCAGCAGCGCTAACCAAGAGACCCAGTACTTC; CDR3: CASSANQETQYF
V: TRBV10-2; size: .; D: TRBD1; J: TRBJ2-5; DNA: TGCGCCAGCAGTGCCCGGGACAGGACCTACCAAGAGACCCAGTACTTC; CDR3: CASSARDRTYQETQYF
V: TRBV15; size: .; D: TRBD2; J: TRBJ2-1; DNA: TGTGCCACCAGCAGAGATAAGCGGGAATACAATGAGCAGTTCTTC; CDR3: CATSRDKREYNEQFF
V: TRBV5-4; size: .; D: TRBD2; J: TRBJ2-3; DNA: TGTGCCAGCAACTCCCTCCCGGGACTAGGGGCAGATACGCAGTATTTT; CDR3: CASNSLPGLGADTQYF
V: TRBV5-8; size: .; D: TRBD1; J: TRBJ1-2; DNA: TGTGCCAGCAGCTTGTGGACAGGGGGAAACTATGGCTACACCTTC; CDR3: CASSLWTGGNYGYTF
V: TRBV28; size: .; D: TRBD1; J: TRBJ2-1; DNA: TGTGCCAGCAGTTTGCCCGGGACAGGGTTTTACAATGAGCAGTTCTTC; CDR3: CASSLPGTGFYNEQFF
V: TRBV28; size: .; D: TRBD2; J: TRBJ2-1; DNA: TGTGCCAGCAGTTCGCTCGGGACTAGCGGGGGGGAGCAGTTCTTC; CDR3: CASSSLGTSGGEQFF
V: TRBV5-4; size: .; D: .; J: TRBJ2-7; DNA: TGTGCCAGCAGCTTTCACGGGTACGAGCAGTACTTC; CDR3: CASSFHGYEQYF
V: TRBV27; size: .; D: TRBD2; J: TRBJ2-1; DNA: TGTGCCAGCAGTTTAAGGCTAGCGGGAGGACTAAATGAGCAGTTCTTC; CDR3: CASSLRLAGGLNEQFF
V: TRBV25-1; size: .; D: TRBD1; J: TRBJ2-3; DNA: TGTGCCAGCACCCACCCCCGCGGGACAGGAGGAGATACGCAGTATTTT; CDR3: CASTHPRGTGGDTQYF
V: TRBV5-4; size: .; D: .; J: TRBJ1-3; DNA: TGTGCCAGCAGCTTGGACCCCCCGGGAGGGACTGGAAACACCATATATTTT; CDR3: CASSLDPPGGTGNTIYF
V: TRBV27; size: .; D: .; J: TRBJ2-7; DNA: TGTGCCAGCAGGAGGGGGTACGAGCAGTACTTC; CDR3: CASRRGYEQYF
V: TRBV7-9; size: .; D: .; J: TRBJ2-3; DNA: TGTGCCAGCAACCCTTATCGGGGGAACACAGATACGCAGTATTTT; CDR3: CASNPYRGNTDTQYF